This TCR beta chain was recovered during a study of cytomegalovirus exposure and HLA in healthy donors. All donors participated as healthy donors of bone marrow. Both 60 Vbeta primers and 13 Jbeta primers went into the PCR. Clones were sequenced by immunoSEQ multiplex PCR, and TCRdb holds only the in-frame ones, with some missing. The sample gives under 200,000 clones, around four fifths of which show up once; 1.3% is in the top ten. Study-wide points: It was taken for granted in presence/absence analyses that sequencing depth across donors was roughly uniform. In a later analysis, at a false discovery rate of 0.05, about 15,000 TCR beta sequences were associated with HLA alleles.

Remarks on this clone: The antigen is unknown.

Trimming removed 0 bases at V and 4 bases at J, with 10 bases between. There are 15 residues in the CDR3. CDR1 LGHNA and CDR2 YSLEER come from the germline V gene. The sample consisted of PBMCs. This TCR derives from a woman between 50 and 59 years old in good health and CMV-seronegative. The genes are TRBV4-3 and TRBJ1-3, with D perhaps TRBD1 (5 bases). CDR3 sequence reads: CASSQETGHGNTIYF. CDR3 in DNA: TGCGCCAGCAGCCAAGAAACTGGACACGGAAACACCATATATTTT.